The clone carrying this T cell receptor beta chain was seen only a few times. Its antigen remains unknown. These data come from a study of OX40 agonist ivuxolimab in advanced cancers. Whole-study context: The dose-escalation cohort had hepatocellular carcinoma, melanoma, renal cell or head and neck cancer. Prior therapy, whether anti-PD-1, anti-PD-L1 or anti-CTLA-4, was allowed, and approximately 37% had some. General study findings and limits: At 0.1 to 3.0 mg/kg, clonal expansion of CD4+ and CD8+ blood T cells had occurred by week 6. In a subset of nonresponders, normalized T-cell clonal expansion was also low.

Profiled with immunoSEQ multiplex PCR; TCRdb holds only in-frame clones, not every one. Here the sample spans 25,000 to 30,000 clones, 80% being singletons. With 4 bases removed from V and 5 bases from J, the gap between germline ends came to 5 bases. The CDR3 is 11 amino acids. Germline CDR1 and CDR2: SEHNR and FQNEAQ (reference sequence). This specimen consisted of CD4+ or CD8+ T cells sorted from blood, obtained in a trial of the OX40 agonist ivuxolimab. The V and J genes are TRBV7-9 and TRBJ1-1; D not certain. This receptor was obtained from an adult with an advanced solid tumor such as melanoma, head and neck, liver or kidney cancer. The CDR3 nucleotides read TGTGCCAGCAGCTCCTTAACTGAAGCTTTCTTT. Its translation: CASSSLTEAFF.